Described below is a single TCR beta chain sequence and its context. The sample belongs to a study of beta chain features in type 1 diabetes. CDR3 size: 15 residues. Germline V gene lookup returns CDR1 ENHRY and CDR2 SYGVKD. The V and J ends lost 4 bases and 1 base, in that order; junction bases with no gene match: 3. The investigators reverse transcribed all of the isolated RNA, so they sequenced expressed TCRB transcripts. An average around 3.3 million reads came from naive, central memory and regulatory T cell samples. Assay used: immunoSEQ multiplex PCR; TCRdb lists only in-frame clones, some missing. This sample has about 150,000 clones, with 11% found just once.

The chain employs TRBV10-3 and TRBJ2-4, with TRBD2 matching over 8 bases. The source is a man aged 18 to 29 in good health. Sequenced material: central memory CD4+ T cells from blood. The CDR3 nucleotides are TGTGCCATCAGTGTCGGGGGGGATGCCAAAAACATTCAGTACTTC. Translated, it gives CAISVGGDAKNIQYF.